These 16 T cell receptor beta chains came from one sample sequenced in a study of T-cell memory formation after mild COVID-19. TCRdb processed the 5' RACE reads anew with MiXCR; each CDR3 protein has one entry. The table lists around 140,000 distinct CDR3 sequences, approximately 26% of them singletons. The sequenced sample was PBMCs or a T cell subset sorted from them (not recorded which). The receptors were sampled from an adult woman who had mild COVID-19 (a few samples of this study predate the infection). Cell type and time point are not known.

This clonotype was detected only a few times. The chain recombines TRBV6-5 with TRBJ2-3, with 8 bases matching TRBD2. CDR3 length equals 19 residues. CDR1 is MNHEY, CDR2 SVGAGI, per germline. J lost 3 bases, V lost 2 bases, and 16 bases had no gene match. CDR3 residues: CASSYAGALAGGVTDTQYF. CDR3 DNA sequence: TGTGCCAGCAGTTACGCCGGGGCCCTCGCGGGAGGAGTGACAGATACGCAGTATTTT.

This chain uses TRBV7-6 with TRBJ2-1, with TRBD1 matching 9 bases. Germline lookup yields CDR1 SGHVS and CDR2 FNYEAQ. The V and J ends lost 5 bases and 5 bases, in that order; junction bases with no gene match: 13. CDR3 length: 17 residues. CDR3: CASSAGFRDRVHNEQFF. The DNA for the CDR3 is TGTGCCAGCAGCGCAGGTTTTAGGGACAGGGTCCACAATGAGCAGTTCTTC.

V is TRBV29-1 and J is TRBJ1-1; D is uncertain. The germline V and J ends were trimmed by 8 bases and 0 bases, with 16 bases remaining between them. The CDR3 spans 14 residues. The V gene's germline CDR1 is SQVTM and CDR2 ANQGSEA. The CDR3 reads CSSRSGELNTEAFF. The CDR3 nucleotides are TGCAGCTCTCGGAGTGGGGAATTGAACACTGAAGCTTTCTTT.

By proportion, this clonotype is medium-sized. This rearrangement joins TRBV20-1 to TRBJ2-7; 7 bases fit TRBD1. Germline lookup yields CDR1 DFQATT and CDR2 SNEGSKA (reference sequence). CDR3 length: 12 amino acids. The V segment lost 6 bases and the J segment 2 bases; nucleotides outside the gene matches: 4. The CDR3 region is CSAYTGAYEQYF. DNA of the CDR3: TGCAGTGCCTATACAGGGGCCTACGAGCAGTACTTC.

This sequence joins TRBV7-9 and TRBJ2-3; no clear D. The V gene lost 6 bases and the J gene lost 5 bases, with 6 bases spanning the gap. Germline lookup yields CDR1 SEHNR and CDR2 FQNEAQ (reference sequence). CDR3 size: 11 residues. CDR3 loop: CASRALDTQYF. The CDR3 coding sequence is TGTGCCAGCAGAGCATTAGATACGCAGTATTTT.

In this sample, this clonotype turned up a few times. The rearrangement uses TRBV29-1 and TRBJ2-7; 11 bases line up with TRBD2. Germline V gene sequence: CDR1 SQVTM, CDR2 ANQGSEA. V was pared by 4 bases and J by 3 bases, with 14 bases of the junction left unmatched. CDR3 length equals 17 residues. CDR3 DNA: TGCAGCGTTGCTGGAAGACTAGCGGGAACGTATGACTACGAGCAGTACTTC. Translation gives CSVAGRLAGTYDYEQYF.

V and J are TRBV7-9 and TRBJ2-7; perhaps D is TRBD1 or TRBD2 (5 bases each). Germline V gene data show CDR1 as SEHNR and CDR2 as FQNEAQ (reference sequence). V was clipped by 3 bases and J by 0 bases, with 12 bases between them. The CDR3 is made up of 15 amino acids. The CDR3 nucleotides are TGTGCCAGCAGCTTTAGGGGACCCTACTCCTACGAGCAGTACTTC. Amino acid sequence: CASSFRGPYSYEQYF.

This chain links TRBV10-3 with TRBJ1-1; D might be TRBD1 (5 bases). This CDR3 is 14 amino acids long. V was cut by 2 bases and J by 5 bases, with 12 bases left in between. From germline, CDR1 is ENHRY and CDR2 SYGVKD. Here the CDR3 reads CAISEPNRRTEAFF. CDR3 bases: TGTGCCATCAGTGAGCCGAACAGGCGGACTGAAGCTTTCTTT.

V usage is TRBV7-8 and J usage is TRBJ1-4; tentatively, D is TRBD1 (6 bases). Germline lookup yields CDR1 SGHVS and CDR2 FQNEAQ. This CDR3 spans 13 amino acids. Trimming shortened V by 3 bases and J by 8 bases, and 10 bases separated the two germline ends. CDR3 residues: CASSLEGEEKLFF. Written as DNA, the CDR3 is TGTGCCAGCAGCTTGGAGGGGGAGGAAAAACTGTTTTTT.

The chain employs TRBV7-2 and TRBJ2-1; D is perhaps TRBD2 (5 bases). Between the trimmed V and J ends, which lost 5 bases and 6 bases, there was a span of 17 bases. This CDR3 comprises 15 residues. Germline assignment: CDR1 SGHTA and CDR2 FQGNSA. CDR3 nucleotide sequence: TGTGCCAGCAGCCGCTCGCGAGGCGCGGGCAATGAGCAGTTCTTC. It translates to CASSRSRGAGNEQFF. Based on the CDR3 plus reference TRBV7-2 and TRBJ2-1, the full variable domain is GAGVSQSPSNKVTEKGKDVELRCDPISGHTALYWYRQSLGQGLEFLIYFQGNSAPDKSGLPSDRFSAERTGGSVSTLTIQRTQQEDSAVYLCASSRSRGAGNEQFFGPGTRLTVL.

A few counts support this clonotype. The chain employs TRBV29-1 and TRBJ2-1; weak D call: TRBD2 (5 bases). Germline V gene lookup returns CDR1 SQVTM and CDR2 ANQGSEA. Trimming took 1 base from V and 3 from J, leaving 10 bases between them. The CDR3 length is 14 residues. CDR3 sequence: CSVEGRGVYNEQFF. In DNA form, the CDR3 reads TGCAGCGTTGAAGGTCGGGGTGTCTACAATGAGCAGTTCTTC.

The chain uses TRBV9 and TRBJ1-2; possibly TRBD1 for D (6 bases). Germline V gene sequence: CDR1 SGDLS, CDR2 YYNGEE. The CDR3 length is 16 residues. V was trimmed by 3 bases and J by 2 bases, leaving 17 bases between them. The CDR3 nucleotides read TGTGCCAGCAGCGAAAGCGGGACACCAGCCAACTATGGCTACACCTTC. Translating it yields CASSESGTPANYGYTF. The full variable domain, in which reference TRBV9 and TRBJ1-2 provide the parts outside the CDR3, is DSGVTQTPKHLITATGQRVTLRCSPRSGDLSVYWYQQSLDQGLQFLIQYYNGEERAKGNILERFSAQQFPDLHSELNLSSLELGDSALYFCASSESGTPANYGYTFGSGTRLTVV.

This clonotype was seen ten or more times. DNA of the CDR3: TGTGCCAGCAGCTTCGGGGCATACAATGAGCAGTTCTTC. Protein product: CASSFGAYNEQFF. The J gene is TRBJ2-1, the V gene TRBV5-6; the D call may be TRBD1 or TRBD2 (5 bases each). With 2 bases removed from V and 4 bases from J, the gap between germline ends came to 7 bases. The CDR3 spans 13 residues. CDR1 and CDR2 from the germline V gene are SGHDT and YYEEEE.

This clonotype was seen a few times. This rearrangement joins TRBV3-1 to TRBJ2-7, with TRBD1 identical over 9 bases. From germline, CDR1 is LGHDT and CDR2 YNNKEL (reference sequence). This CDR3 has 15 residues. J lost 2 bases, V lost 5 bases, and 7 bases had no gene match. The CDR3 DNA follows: TGTGCCAGCAGCTTACGGGACAGGGTCCCCTACGAGCAGTACTTC. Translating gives CASSLRDRVPYEQYF.

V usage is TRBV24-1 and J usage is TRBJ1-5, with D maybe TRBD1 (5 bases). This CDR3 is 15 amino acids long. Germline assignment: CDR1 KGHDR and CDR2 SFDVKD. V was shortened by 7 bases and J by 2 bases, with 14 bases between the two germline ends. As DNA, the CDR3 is TGTGCCACCAGCGGGGCAAGGTACGGCAATCAGCCCCAGCATTTT. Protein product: CATSGARYGNQPQHF.

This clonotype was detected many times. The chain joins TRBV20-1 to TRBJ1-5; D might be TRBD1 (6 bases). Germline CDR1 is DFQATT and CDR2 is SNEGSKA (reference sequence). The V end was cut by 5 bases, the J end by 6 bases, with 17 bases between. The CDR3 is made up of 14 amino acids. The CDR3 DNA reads TGCAGTGCTCCTAAGGGGGGGGTTGGTCAGCCCCAGCATTTT. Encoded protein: CSAPKGGVGQPQHF.